What follows are 26 T cell receptor beta chains derived from one specimen sequenced in a study of blood T cell repertoires in COVID-19. Method: immunoSEQ multiplex PCR; TCRdb's copy keeps in-frame clones and lacks some. The sample shows about 200,000 clones, about 78% of them seen only once. Sequencing input: peripheral blood. These receptors originate from a woman aged 70-85 years with acute or convalescent COVID-19.

J is TRBJ2-7 and V is TRBV20-1, with D perhaps matching TRBD2 (5 bases). There are 11 residues in the CDR3. Trimming left V 6 bases short and J 3 bases short, with 9 bases between. The germline V gene encodes CDR1 DFQATT and CDR2 SNEGSKA (reference sequence). In nucleotides, the CDR3 is TGCAGTGCCCGAGGACTCTACGAGCAGTACTTC. Its translation is CSARGLYEQYF.

The V gene is TRBV9, the J gene TRBJ2-4, with 10 bases matching TRBD2. CDR1 is SGDLS, CDR2 YYNGEE, per germline. J lost 5 bases, V lost 3 bases, and 2 bases had no gene match. The CDR3 is made up of 14 amino acids. The CDR3 DNA follows: TGTGCCAGCAGCGACGGGACTAGCGAAAACATTCAGTACTTC. Translated, it gives CASSDGTSENIQYF.

This clone has a count of ten or more. The rearrangement links TRBV4-1 to TRBJ2-5, with 12 nucleotides matching TRBD2. The CDR3 consists of 16 residues. Germline values: CDR1 MGHRA, CDR2 YSYEKL. V lost 4 bases and J lost 2; bases outside the gene matches: 5. In DNA form, the CDR3 reads TGCGCCAGCAGCCTTCTTGGACTAGCGGGACAAGAGACCCAGTACTTC. This gives the protein CASSLLGLAGQETQYF.

The chain recombines TRBV2 with TRBJ2-7; 10 bases are a match to TRBD2. Per the germline V gene, CDR1 is SNHLY and CDR2 is FYNNEI. After removal of 5 bases from V and 2 bases from J, the junction contained 6 bases not matched to a gene. This CDR3 contains 15 residues. The chain's CDR3 is CASSPGLAVTYEQYF. In DNA, the CDR3 is TGTGCCAGCAGTCCTGGACTAGCGGTTACCTACGAGCAGTACTTC.

This chain uses TRBV19 with TRBJ2-5; D remains ambiguous. The V gene lost 3 bases and the J gene lost 4 bases, with 3 bases spanning the gap. CDR1 and CDR2 from the germline V gene are LNHDA and SQIVND (reference sequence). The CDR3 sequence is 11 residues long. The CDR3 spells CASSIRETQYF. The CDR3 DNA reads TGTGCCAGTAGTATTAGAGAGACCCAGTACTTC.

The chain has TRBV30 and TRBJ1-2, with TRBD1 matching 8 bases. Looked up from germline, CDR1 is GTSNPN and CDR2 is SVGIG (reference sequence). Unmatched junction bases numbered 5, after V lost 1 base and J lost 7 bases. CDR3 length: 13 residues. In nucleotides, the CDR3 is TGTGCCTGGAGTGGGGCAGGGGGCGGTGGCTACACCTTC. This gives the protein CAWSGAGGGGYTF. The full variable domain, with the rest looked up from reference TRBV30 and TRBJ1-2, is SQTIHQWPATLVQPVGSPLSLECTVEGTSNPNLYWYRQAAGRGLQLLFYSVGIGQISSEVPQNLSASRPQDRQFILSSKKLLLSDSGFYLCAWSGAGGGGYTFGSGTRLTVV.

The V and J genes are TRBV7-2 and TRBJ2-2; a weak D match, TRBD2 (6 bases). V was trimmed by 1 base and J by 6 bases, leaving 15 bases between them. This CDR3 comprises 16 residues. Per germline, CDR1 SGHTA and CDR2 FQGNSA. The CDR3 coding sequence is TGTGCCAGCAGCTTAGTAGCGGACCTTCGTTCCGGGGAGCTGTTTTTT. Its protein product is CASSLVADLRSGELFF. Full variable domain (remainder filled in from reference TRBV7-2 and TRBJ2-2): GAGVSQSPSNKVTEKGKDVELRCDPISGHTALYWYRQSLGQGLEFLIYFQGNSAPDKSGLPSDRFSAERTGGSVSTLTIQRTQQEDSAVYLCASSLVADLRSGELFFGEGSRLTVL.

The rearrangement joins TRBV7-3 to TRBJ2-2; D not certain. CDR1 and CDR2 from the germline V gene are SGHTA and FQGTGA. The V and J ends lost 2 bases and 3 bases respectively, with 16 bases between them. This CDR3 is built from 17 residues. In DNA form, the CDR3 reads TGTGCCAGCAGCTTATCTCCCCAGTCACGGGACACCGGGGAGCTGTTTTTT. Translated, it gives CASSLSPQSRDTGELFF.

The chain joins TRBV7-2 to TRBJ2-3; D is possibly TRBD2 (6 bases). From germline, CDR1 is SGHTA and CDR2 FQGNSA. Trimming cost V 1 base and J 5 bases, with 13 bases left between them. The CDR3 loop spans 15 amino acids. DNA for the CDR3: TGTGCCAGCAGCTTAGGAGCGATGGGGGGAGATACGCAGTATTTT. The encoded protein is CASSLGAMGGDTQYF.

The CDR3 DNA follows: TGTGCCAGCAGCAGGGGAAGCTCCTACAATGAGCAGTTCTTC. Its translation: CASSRGSSYNEQFF. The rearrangement joins TRBV5-4 to TRBJ2-1; D is possibly TRBD1 (5 bases). Germline V gene data show CDR1 as SGHNT and CDR2 as YYREEE (reference sequence). The length of the CDR3 is 14 residues. Trimming left V 4 bases short and J 0 bases short, with 8 bases between.

This chain links TRBV28 with TRBJ1-4; tentative D call: TRBD1 (5 bases). The CDR3 runs to 12 residues. Looked up from germline, CDR1 is MDHEN and CDR2 is SYDVKM. V lost 6 bases and J 7 bases, leaving 9 bases between the germline ends. The CDR3 loop is CASRTTGEKLFF. The CDR3 DNA follows: TGTGCCAGCAGAACCACAGGTGAAAAACTGTTTTTT. The full variable domain, in which reference TRBV28 and TRBJ1-4 provide the parts outside the CDR3, is DVKVTQSSRYLVKRTGEKVFLECVQDMDHENMFWYRQDPGLGLRLIYFSYDVKMKEKGDIPEGYSVSREKKERFSLILESASTNQTSMYLCASRTTGEKLFFGSGTQLSVL.

V gene TRBV15 combines with J gene TRBJ1-2, with TRBD1 matching 9 bases. The ends lost 0 bases at V and 7 bases at J; junction bases unmatched: 0. Germline lookup yields CDR1 LNHNV and CDR2 YYDKDF (reference sequence). CDR3 length equals 13 residues. The CDR3 here is CATSRETGGGYTF. For the CDR3, the DNA is TGTGCCACCAGCAGAGAGACAGGGGGTGGCTACACCTTC.

The rearrangement links TRBV2 to TRBJ2-7, with 7 bases lining up with TRBD1. Germline loops: CDR1 SNHLY, CDR2 FYNNEI. The CDR3 is made up of 14 amino acids. The V segment lost 6 bases and the J segment 6 bases; nucleotides outside the gene matches: 11. The chain's CDR3 is CASRGTASNPEQYF. As DNA, the CDR3 is TGTGCCAGCAGGGGGACAGCCTCTAATCCCGAGCAGTACTTC.

The DNA of the CDR3 is TGTGCCAGCAGCCCACTGACAGGGGGCAAGACTAATGAAAAACTGTTTTTT. Amino acid sequence: CASSPLTGGKTNEKLFF. The chain has TRBV5-5 and TRBJ1-4; 10 bases agree with TRBD1. V dropped 4 bases and J dropped 2; count of bases not matched to a gene: 8. In germline, CDR1 is SGHKS, CDR2 YYEKEE (reference sequence). The CDR3 has 17 amino acids.

This chain links TRBV5-1 with TRBJ2-3, with 10 bases lining up with TRBD2. The V and J ends lost 3 bases and 3 bases, in that order; junction bases with no gene match: 4. The CDR3 loop spans 15 amino acids. Germline assignment: CDR1 SGHRS and CDR2 YFSETQ. DNA of the CDR3: TGCGCCAGCAGCTCTAGCGGGAGTCCAACAGATACGCAGTATTTT. It encodes CASSSSGSPTDTQYF.

The rearrangement uses TRBV7-8 and TRBJ1-1; D remains unclear. Germline CDR1 is SGHVS and CDR2 is FQNEAQ. With 0 bases removed from V and 0 bases from J, the gap between germline ends came to 14 bases. This CDR3 comprises 17 residues. Here the CDR3 DNA reads TGTGCCAGCAGCTTAGCGAGGACTTCTCCCTTGAACACTGAAGCTTTCTTT. It encodes CASSLARTSPLNTEAFF.

DNA of the CDR3: TGTGCCACCAGCAGGACAGTTTCCTACGAGCAGTACTTC. Translation gives CATSRTVSYEQYF. The V and J genes are TRBV15 and TRBJ2-7; possibly TRBD1 for D (5 bases). The CDR3 has 13 residues. Trimming removed 3 bases at V and 1 base at J, with 7 bases between. Germline V gene data show CDR1 as LNHNV and CDR2 as YYDKDF (reference sequence).

This clone has only one observation. The chain uses TRBV11-1 and TRBJ2-7; a weak D match, TRBD2 (5 bases). Germline CDR1 is SGHAT and CDR2 is FQDESV (reference sequence). This CDR3 has 13 amino acids. Trimming shortened V by 3 bases and J by 6 bases, and 12 bases separated the two germline ends. The CDR3 DNA follows: TGTGCCAGCAGCTTTGAGGGCCTTGGCGAGCAGTACTTC. This gives the protein CASSFEGLGEQYF.

This chain links TRBV5-1 with TRBJ2-5; a weak D match, TRBD1 (6 bases). Germline V CDR1 and CDR2: SGHRS, YFSETQ. The CDR3 contains 16 residues. The germline V and J ends were trimmed by 4 bases and 1 base, with 17 bases remaining between them. In nucleotides, the CDR3 is TGCGCCAGCAGCCGATCTCAGGGGACAATCCAAGAGACCCAGTACTTC. It codes for CASSRSQGTIQETQYF.

V usage is TRBV28 and J usage is TRBJ2-7, with D hard to call. Trimming removed 4 bases at V and 0 bases at J, with 4 bases between. This CDR3 is built from 12 residues. In germline, CDR1 is MDHEN, CDR2 SYDVKM. DNA of the CDR3: TGTGCCAGCAGTTCCGGCTCCTACGAGCAGTACTTC. Encoded protein: CASSSGSYEQYF. The whole variable domain, remainder taken from reference TRBV28 and TRBJ2-7, is DVKVTQSSRYLVKRTGEKVFLECVQDMDHENMFWYRQDPGLGLRLIYFSYDVKMKEKGDIPEGYSVSREKKERFSLILESASTNQTSMYLCASSSGSYEQYFGPGTRLTVT.

This clone was seen only once. The V gene is TRBV5-1, the J gene TRBJ2-5, with TRBD2 as a possible D gene (6 bases). Trimming left V 0 bases short and J 5 bases short, with 11 bases between. CDR3 size: 14 residues. The germline CDR1 and CDR2 sequences are SGHRS and YFSETQ. CDR3 nucleotide sequence: TGCGCCAGCAGCTTGGGAGGAGGGGCGGAGACCCAGTACTTC. Its translation: CASSLGGGAETQYF.

The V call is TRBV6-5, the J call TRBJ1-4, with 9 bases matching TRBD1. V gave up 6 bases and J gave up 4 bases; unmatched junction bases: 6. Germline assignment: CDR1 MNHEY and CDR2 SVGAGI. The CDR3 consists of 15 residues. The CDR3 DNA reads as TGTGCCAGCAGAAACCAGGACAGGGGTAATGAAAAACTGTTTTTT. This sequence encodes CASRNQDRGNEKLFF.

This chain connects TRBV7-6 to TRBJ2-7, with TRBD1 as a possible D gene (6 bases). The CDR3 has 17 residues. The germline V gene has CDR1 SGHVS and CDR2 FNYEAQ. V dropped 5 bases and J dropped 0 bases, with 20 bases sitting between them. The CDR3 DNA reads as TGTGCCAGCAGCACTATTTCCGGGACATCTAGCTCCTACGAGCAGTACTTC. Translation: CASSTISGTSSSYEQYF.

This clone is a singleton in its sample. The CDR3: CASSLGSGKNEQFF. The CDR3 nucleotides read TGTGCCAGCAGCTTAGGTAGCGGGAAAAATGAGCAGTTCTTC. The chain uses TRBV7-3 and TRBJ2-1; TRBD2 agrees at 8 bases. The CDR3 loop spans 14 amino acids. V lost 2 bases and J lost 7; bases outside the gene matches: 4. Germline CDR1 is SGHTA and CDR2 is FQGTGA.

The chain combines TRBV9 with TRBJ2-2; D perhaps matches TRBD2 (5 bases). CDR1 is SGDLS, CDR2 YYNGEE, per germline. The CDR3 is 16 residues long. Trimming shortened V by 0 bases and J by 1 base, and 10 bases separated the two germline ends. DNA of the CDR3: TGTGCCAGCAGCGTAGATGCTAGCCTGAACACCGGGGAGCTGTTTTTT. It yields the protein CASSVDASLNTGELFF. The full variable domain, completed using reference TRBV9 and TRBJ2-2, is DSGVTQTPKHLITATGQRVTLRCSPRSGDLSVYWYQQSLDQGLQFLIQYYNGEERAKGNILERFSAQQFPDLHSELNLSSLELGDSALYFCASSVDASLNTGELFFGEGSRLTVL.

The chain recombines TRBV5-1 with TRBJ2-1, with D possibly matching TRBD1 (6 bases). The CDR3 extends over 12 amino acids. Germline assignment: CDR1 SGHRS and CDR2 YFSETQ. Deletions cut 4 bases from V and 5 bases from J, with 7 bases between. The DNA for the CDR3 is TGCGCCAGCAGCAGGGACAACAATGAGCAGTTCTTC. Translating gives CASSRDNNEQFF.